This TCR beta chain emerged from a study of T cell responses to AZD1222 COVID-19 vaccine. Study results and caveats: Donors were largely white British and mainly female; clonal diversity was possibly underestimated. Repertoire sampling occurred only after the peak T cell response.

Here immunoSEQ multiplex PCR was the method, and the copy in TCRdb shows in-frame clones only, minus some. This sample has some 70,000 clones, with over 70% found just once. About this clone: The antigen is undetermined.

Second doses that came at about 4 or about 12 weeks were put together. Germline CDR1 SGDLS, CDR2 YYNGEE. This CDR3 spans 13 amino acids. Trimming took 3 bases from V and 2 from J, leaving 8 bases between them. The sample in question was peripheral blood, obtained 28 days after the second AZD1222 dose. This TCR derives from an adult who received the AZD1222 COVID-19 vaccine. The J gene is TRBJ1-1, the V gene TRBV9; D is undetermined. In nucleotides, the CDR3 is TGTGCCAGCAGCGCCGGGCCCAACACTGAAGCTTTCTTT. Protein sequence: CASSAGPNTEAFF.